Following are 14 T cell receptor beta chains from one sample sequenced in a study of cytomegalovirus exposure and HLA in healthy donors. The PCR used 60 Vbeta and 13 Jbeta primers. Only in-frame clones appear in the TCRdb table, and some are missing; sequencing was by immunoSEQ multiplex PCR. Of some 140,000 clones listed, 79% are singletons. Sequencing was done on a sample of PBMCs. These receptors came from a man in his forties in good health and CMV-seropositive.

The CDR3 DNA reads as TGTGCCAGCAGCCCCGGGATTCTCTACAATCAGCCCCAGCATTTT. This sequence encodes CASSPGILYNQPQHF. This rearrangement joins TRBV7-9 to TRBJ1-5; no clear D. The CDR3 loop spans 15 amino acids. The V gene lost 5 bases and the J gene lost 3 bases, with 14 bases spanning the gap. CDR1 and CDR2 (germline): SEHNR, FQNEAQ (reference sequence).

This clone has more than one count but fewer than ten. The chain recombines TRBV29-1 with TRBJ2-5, with 7 bases fitting TRBD2. The J call may be faulty, since TRBJ2-7 better matches the DNA end. CDR3 length: 12 amino acids. In germline, CDR1 is SQVTM, CDR2 ANQGSEA. DNA for the CDR3: TGCAGCGTGATGGGGGGGGGCTACGAGCAGTACTTC. This codes for CSVMGGGYEQYF.

The chain carries TRBV15 and TRBJ1-2; 10 bases agree with TRBD1. CDR1 and CDR2 from the germline V gene are LNHNV and YYDKDF (reference sequence). The CDR3 runs to 13 residues. J was trimmed by 6 bases and V by 4 bases; bases with no gene match: 2. The DNA of the CDR3 is TGTGCCACCAGCACCGGACAGGGGGATGGCTACACCTTC. This translates into CATSTGQGDGYTF. Filled out from reference TRBV15 and TRBJ1-2, the complete variable domain reads DAMVIQNPRYQVTQFGKPVTLSCSQTLNHNVMYWYQQKSSQAPKLLFHYYDKDFNNEADTPDNFQSRRPNTSFCFLDIRSPGLGDTAMYLCATSTGQGDGYTFGSGTRLTVV.

In this sample, this clone turned up once. The junction and the germline gene differ at one end; a read error may be behind it. V and J are TRBV7-2 and TRBJ1-5; a possible D gene is TRBD1 (6 bases). Germline CDR1 SGHTA, CDR2 FQGNSA. The CDR3 sequence is 15 residues long. CDR3 DNA sequence: TGTGCCAGCCGCTTAGGGGGGCATAGCAATCAGCCCCAGCATTTT. As protein: CASRLGGHSNQPQHF.

The chain employs TRBV7-2 and TRBJ1-3, with 7 bases identical to TRBD1. Germline V gene sequence: CDR1 SGHTA, CDR2 FQGNSA. Germline trimming cut 7 bases from V and 3 bases from J; bases unmatched to any gene: 3. This CDR3 contains 13 residues. CDR3 coding DNA: TGTGCCAGCACCCGACAGGGTGGAAACACCATATATTTT. It codes for CASTRQGGNTIYF.

This clone came up a few times. The chain employs TRBV4-1 and TRBJ2-5, with 7 bases identical to TRBD2. Germline V lookup: CDR1 MGHRA, CDR2 YSYEKL. CDR3 size: 17 residues. J was trimmed by 3 bases and V by 0 bases; bases with no gene match: 10. Here the CDR3 DNA reads TGCGCCAGCAGCCAAGATCGAGGGTACCGGGAGGAAGAGACCCAGTACTTC. Translated, it gives CASSQDRGYREEETQYF.

In its sample, this clone was seen once. The chain carries TRBV6-6 and TRBJ2-7, with 9 bases identical to TRBD2. V lost 5 bases and J lost 0; bases outside the gene matches: 5. Germline CDR1 and CDR2: MNHNY and SVGAGI (reference sequence). The CDR3 has 15 residues. The CDR3 here is CASSDGAGGSYEQYF. In DNA, the CDR3 is TGTGCCAGCAGTGACGGAGCGGGAGGCTCCTACGAGCAGTACTTC.

The chain's CDR3 is CASSLLAAGESSSYNSPLHF. CDR3 DNA sequence: TGTGCCAGCAGCTTACTCGCGGCAGGGGAATCCAGCTCCTATAATTCACCCCTCCACTTT. This chain connects TRBV7-8 to TRBJ1-6, with a possible D match to TRBD1 (6 bases). V dropped 2 bases and J dropped 0 bases, with 20 bases sitting between them. This CDR3 comprises 20 residues. Germline V lookup: CDR1 SGHVS, CDR2 FQNEAQ.

The chain couples TRBV6-4 to TRBJ2-1, with a tentative D call TRBD1 (5 bases). With 4 bases removed from V and 3 bases from J, the gap between germline ends came to 19 bases. This CDR3 comprises 17 residues. Germline V gives CDR1 MRHNA, CDR2 SNTAGT. The CDR3, as DNA: TGTGCCAGCAGTGTGGTGAAATCCAGGGATGGCTACAATGAGCAGTTCTTC. Translating gives CASSVVKSRDGYNEQFF.

The chain joins TRBV9 to TRBJ2-7, with D possibly being TRBD2 (5 bases). Germline values: CDR1 SGDLS, CDR2 YYNGEE. Trimming shortened V by 5 bases and J by 0 bases, and 15 bases separated the two germline ends. The CDR3 is 15 amino acids. The CDR3 region is CASSEGSSSSYEQYF. CDR3 nucleotide sequence: TGTGCCAGCAGTGAGGGATCCTCCAGCTCCTACGAGCAGTACTTC. The complete variable domain, with remaining parts taken from reference TRBV9 and TRBJ2-7, reads DSGVTQTPKHLITATGQRVTLRCSPRSGDLSVYWYQQSLDQGLQFLIQYYNGEERAKGNILERFSAQQFPDLHSELNLSSLELGDSALYFCASSEGSSSSYEQYFGPGTRLTVT.

The chain has TRBV5-4 and TRBJ2-7, with 7 bases that match TRBD1. CDR3 length: 14 amino acids. CDR1 SGHNT and CDR2 YYREEE come from the germline V gene (reference sequence). V lost 3 bases and J lost 2; bases outside the gene matches: 5. The CDR3 nucleotides are TGTGCCAGCAGCTCGGGACAGAGAGCCTACGAGCAGTACTTC. This translates into CASSSGQRAYEQYF.

This clone was recorded a few times. The chain joins TRBV6-1 to TRBJ2-5; D gene uncertain. This CDR3 comprises 16 residues. Germline CDR1 reads MNHNS; CDR2 reads SASEGT. Between the trimmed V and J ends, which lost 3 bases and 5 bases, there was a span of 19 bases. The chain's CDR3 is CASSDSLAVISETQYF. DNA of the CDR3: TGTGCCAGCAGTGATTCGCTCGCGGTTATTAGTGAGACCCAGTACTTC.

The rearrangement uses TRBV6-5 and TRBJ1-5; D possibly corresponds to TRBD1 (5 bases). Germline V lookup: CDR1 MNHEY, CDR2 SVGAGI. V was trimmed by 2 bases and J by 4 bases, leaving 9 bases between them. This CDR3 has 14 amino acids. CDR3 in DNA: TGTGCCAGCAGTTACAGCTCAGGGAATCAGCCCCAGCATTTT. This codes for CASSYSSGNQPQHF.

The V call is TRBV5-1, the J call TRBJ1-2; TRBD1 agrees at 10 bases. Germline lookup yields CDR1 SGHRS and CDR2 YFSETQ. Trimming cost V 0 bases and J 8 bases; bases outside gene matches: 7. The CDR3 has 15 amino acids. CDR3 amino acids: CASSLEDRGFDGYTF. Written as DNA, the CDR3 is TGCGCCAGCAGCTTGGAGGACAGGGGGTTCGACGGCTACACCTTC.